This TCR beta chain is from a study of T-cell memory formation after mild COVID-19. TCRdb re-called the 5' RACE reads with MiXCR, one entry per CDR3 protein. The sample lists 410,000 or so distinct CDR3 sequences, less than 25% seen once, with around 13% in the top ten. The CDR3 totals 14 residues. V lost 3 bases and J lost 4, with 12 bases in between. The TCR comes from an adult woman who had mild COVID-19 (a few samples of this study predate the infection). Cell type and time point are not known. The chain employs TRBV12-3 or TRBV12-4 and TRBJ1-1; D possibly corresponds to TRBD1 (6 bases). Sequencing was done on a sample of PBMCs or a T cell subset sorted from them (not recorded which). The CDR3 DNA reads as TGTGCCAGCAGTTTGAGCCAGGGGTTCACTGAAGCTTTCTTT. Amino acids: CASSLSQGFTEAFF.